The present T cell receptor beta chain was sequenced within a study of yellow fever vaccine responses in identical twins (dated by TCRdb to about 2018). For the wider study: In the study, vaccine-responding T cell clones were precisely tracked in identical twins.

Overall study results and their limits: According to the authors, the vaccine-induced T cell response in identical twins seemed to be partly convergent and partly specific to each individual.

From a lookup of the germline V gene, CDR1 and CDR2 are LGHNA and YNFKEQ. The CDR3 runs 12 residues from the cysteine to the phenylalanine. Only the CDR3 portion is preserved as DNA: 36 bases, with reading frame beginning at the first base. V drops 0 bases and J drops 2 bases, leaving 1 base in between. The library was produced with RT-PCR. TCRdb shows the sequencer as Illumina HiSeq 2500. In TCRdb, the public reads were trimmed at Q25 with fastp and aligned with MiXCR, with productive beta chains retained. Each CDR3 protein gets just one entry, which takes the most common genes and DNA from the rows behind it. Here the sample has 1,500 to 2,000 distinct CDR3 sequences; roughly 80% occur a single time. The top ten constitute approximately 6.5% of the sample. Remarks on this clonotype: It has no known antigen specificity. Base qualities are missing; no much larger clone stands one base away.

The chain employs TRBV4-2 and TRBJ1-2, with an unclear D gene assignment. This TCR came from a woman aged 18-29 years who received the yellow fever vaccine. Donor details come from another sample of the same person, matched by shared clones. The starting material was T cells from blood (PBMCs), unsorted or a sorted subset (not recorded which), obtained before or after yellow fever vaccination (not recorded which). The DNA sequence is TGTGCCAGCAGCCAAGACAACTATGGCTACACCTTC. Translation gives CASSQDNYGYTF.